This TCR beta chain comes out of a study of blood T cell repertoires in COVID-19 (TCRdb year 2020). At the level of the whole study: Collaborator samples came from the United States, Italy and Spain and covered acute and convalescent phases of COVID-19. The material from the prospective study consisted of cDNA or gDNA derived from T cells, B-cell-depleted T cells, or PBMCs. A freely available public database, intended as a resource for researchers studying the immune response to SARS-CoV-2, is where the repertoires were released. The dataset comprised deeply sampled blood TCRbeta repertoires from subjects exposed to, actively infected with, or recovered from COVID-19. A de-identified subject ID, COVID-19 status, age in years and sex were almost always included in the sample metadata. Samples were obtained from the ongoing ImmuneRACE study (first 160 participants) and from 1,254 subjects provided by 6 global collaborators. Where HLA class I and class II types were available, the types were taken from metadata supplied by the sample provider, not from assay-based typing.

TCRbeta CDR3 regions were amplified from genomic DNA using the immunoSEQ Assay, a bias-controlled multiplex PCR. Processing in the source paper ran as follows. Nucleated cell counts per sample were estimated from amplification of reference gene primers within the assay. Sequence reads were collapsed and filtered to measure the absolute abundance of every unique TCRbeta CDR3 rearrangement. For each sample, productive Simpson clonality was calculated as the square root of Simpson's diversity index over productive rearrangements. The immuneACCESS repertoire file appears here via TCRdb, limited to in-frame rearrangements. These files lack a portion of the clones; in checked studies, under half of the deficit traces to unresolved V genes, and the cause of the others is not known. The DNA gave D and trimming, while V, J and clone size come from that table. This sample holds around 200,000 clones; 70% to 90% were observed only once. The ten largest clonotypes hold approximately 11% of the sample.

Concerning this clone: It has no known antigen specificity. Base qualities are not at hand, and no much larger clone is one base apart.

Measured from the cysteine to the phenylalanine, the CDR3 is 15 residues long. This entry keeps only the CDR3 DNA: 45 bases, framed from base 1. From a lookup of the germline V gene, CDR1 and CDR2 are SGHTA and FQGNSA. V is clipped by 4 bases and J by 2 bases, and the sequence between their germline boundaries is 12 bases long. What the study reported, not specific to this receptor: Clinical and demographic metadata were provided uncurated, with the amount varying by source and participant.

Each collaborating institution followed its own protocols to collect whole blood in K2EDTA tubes. For TCRbeta analysis, collaborators shipped samples as frozen whole blood, isolated PBMCs, or DNA extracted from either of those sample types. The receptor comes from a human donor with active or convalescent COVID-19. The donor label of this sample is uncertain. This sequence uses TRBV7-2 and TRBJ1-5; a confident D gene designation cannot be given. The sample consisted of peripheral blood. Here is the DNA: TGTGCCAGCAGCTCACGGGTGTCGGGCAATCAGCCCCAGCATTTT. It translates to CASSSRVSGNQPQHF.